Following are 14 T cell receptor beta chains from one sample sequenced in a study of blood T cell repertoires in COVID-19. Sequencing used immunoSEQ multiplex PCR; TCRdb keeps in-frame clones, though not all of them. Among approximately 22,000 clones listed, 91% were seen once. The sample comprised peripheral blood. These receptors all come from a woman aged 65 to 85 with active COVID-19.

V gene TRBV3-1 (or the pseudogene TRBV3-2) combines with J gene TRBJ2-7; 9 bases line up with TRBD2. V was pared by 3 bases and J by 5 bases, with 5 bases of the junction left unmatched. The length of the CDR3 is 14 residues. The V gene's germline CDR1 is LGHDT and CDR2 YNNKEL (reference sequence). This CDR3 reads CASSHWREGNEQYF. CDR3 coding DNA: TGTGCCAGCAGCCACTGGCGGGAGGGTAACGAGCAGTACTTC.

V is TRBV9 and J is TRBJ2-7; 8 positions match TRBD1. J lost 4 bases, V lost 0 bases, and 6 bases had no gene match. The V gene's germline CDR1 is SGDLS and CDR2 YYNGEE. This CDR3 is built from 15 residues. The CDR3 DNA sequence: TGTGCCAGCAGCGTAGGTCCAGGGGGCAAATACGAGCAGTACTTC. Amino acid sequence: CASSVGPGGKYEQYF.

The chain joins TRBV19 to TRBJ2-1, with 15 bases aligning to TRBD2. Germline lookup yields CDR1 LNHDA and CDR2 SQIVND (reference sequence). The length of the CDR3 is 16 residues. V trimming: 7 bases; J trimming: 9 bases; junction bases outside the gene matches: 10. DNA of the CDR3: TGTGCCAGTACCGAACTCGGACTAGCGGGAGGGGGTGAGCAGTTCTTC. It codes for CASTELGLAGGGEQFF.

This chain connects TRBV9 to TRBJ2-3; D might be TRBD1 (5 bases). V was pared by 2 bases and J by 5 bases, with 6 bases between. The CDR3 loop spans 12 amino acids. The germline gives CDR1 SGDLS, CDR2 YYNGEE. CDR3 sequence (DNA): TGTGCCAGCAGCGTCAGGGAAGATACGCAGTATTTT. Its translation is CASSVREDTQYF.

V usage is TRBV5-1 and J usage is TRBJ1-1; D may be TRBD1 (5 bases). Germline V CDR1 and CDR2: SGHRS, YFSETQ. The CDR3 covers 16 residues. Trimming removed 0 bases at V and 0 bases at J, with 12 bases between. CDR3 bases: TGCGCCAGCAGCTTGGTAAGGGGATTGATGAACACTGAAGCTTTCTTT. It translates to CASSLVRGLMNTEAFF.

The chain carries TRBV6-2 or TRBV6-3 and TRBJ2-1; 11 bases line up with TRBD2. The length of the CDR3 is 16 residues. V lost 6 bases and J lost 4; bases outside the gene matches: 8. CDR1 MNHEY and CDR2 SVGEGT come from the germline V gene. CDR3 sequence: CASSPRTSGSYNEQFF. DNA of the CDR3: TGTGCCAGCAGCCCCAGGACTAGCGGGTCGTACAATGAGCAGTTCTTC.

The genes are TRBV5-4 and TRBJ2-2, with a possible D match to TRBD2 (5 bases). This CDR3 comprises 14 residues. Trimming removed 1 base at V and 8 bases at J, with 12 bases between. The germline gives CDR1 SGHNT, CDR2 YYREEE (reference sequence). CDR3 sequence: CASSLQAGGGELFF. CDR3 DNA: TGTGCCAGCAGCTTGCAGGCCGGCGGGGGGGAGCTGTTTTTT.

The V and J genes are TRBV11-2 and TRBJ1-1, with a possible D match to TRBD1 (5 bases). V lost 1 base, J lost 6 bases, and 6 bases lay in between. The CDR3 covers 12 residues. CDR1 and CDR2 (germline): SGHAT, FQNNGV. As DNA, the CDR3 is TGTGCCAGCAGCTTAGGGGGCCCTGAAGCTTTCTTT. Amino acids: CASSLGGPEAFF.

The chain is built from TRBV2 and TRBJ2-5; 12 positions agree with TRBD1. V was pared by 3 bases and J by 5 bases, with 7 bases of the junction left unmatched. Germline CDR1 reads SNHLY; CDR2 reads FYNNEI. The CDR3 covers 16 residues. The CDR3 nucleotides are TGTGCCAGCAGTGATCCTTTGGGACAGGGGGCTGAGACCCAGTACTTC. Amino acids: CASSDPLGQGAETQYF.

The chain employs TRBV3-1 (or the pseudogene TRBV3-2) and TRBJ2-2; 8 bases are a match to TRBD2. Trimming cost V 3 bases and J 2 bases; bases outside gene matches: 8. This CDR3 comprises 17 residues. Germline CDR1 reads LGHDT; CDR2 reads YNNKEL (reference sequence). The CDR3: CASSQPIAGPNTGELFF. Written as DNA, the CDR3 is TGTGCCAGCAGCCAGCCGATAGCGGGACCCAACACCGGGGAGCTGTTTTTT.

The chain combines TRBV18 with TRBJ1-1; unclear D gene. Deletions cut 3 bases from V and 1 base from J, with 12 bases between. Germline V gene lookup returns CDR1 KGHSH and CDR2 LQKENI. The CDR3 is made up of 15 amino acids. CDR3 in amino acids: CASSPERGKNTEAFF. The CDR3 DNA follows: TGTGCCAGCTCACCCGAACGAGGGAAGAACACTGAAGCTTTCTTT.

CDR3 sequence reads: CASSRTGSPEKLFF. The CDR3 bases are TGTGCCAGCAGTCGGACCGGGAGTCCTGAAAAACTGTTTTTT. J is TRBJ1-4 and V is TRBV28; the D is unclear. The V gene lost 5 bases and the J gene lost 7 bases, with 14 bases spanning the gap. The CDR3 totals 14 residues. Germline-derived CDR1 and CDR2 are MDHEN and SYDVKM.

This clone was seen once. The chain employs TRBV6-5 and TRBJ2-7; D is possibly TRBD1 (5 bases). The CDR3 is made up of 14 amino acids. Per germline, CDR1 MNHEY and CDR2 SVGAGI. With 2 bases removed from V and 3 bases from J, the gap between germline ends came to 11 bases. CDR3 amino acids: CASSYGHPLYEQYF. Here the CDR3 DNA reads TGTGCCAGCAGTTACGGACACCCACTCTACGAGCAGTACTTC.

The chain recombines TRBV4-1 with TRBJ2-7; a weak D match, TRBD2 (6 bases). The CDR3 is made up of 14 amino acids. Trimming removed 5 bases at V and 4 bases at J, with 15 bases between. Looked up from germline, CDR1 is MGHRA and CDR2 is YSYEKL. This chain's CDR3 is CASSTGLWSYEQYF. The CDR3 DNA reads TGCGCCAGCAGCACGGGACTTTGGTCGTACGAGCAGTACTTC.